These 30 T cell receptor beta chains were sequenced from one sample in a study of shared clonotypes between healthy human individuals. The table came from immunoSEQ multiplex PCR; TCRdb's copy has only in-frame clones and leaves some out. The repertoire holds about 820,000 clones, with around 93% as singletons. CD8 cells classed as naive were CD45RO-negative and positively selected for CCR7, excluding terminally differentiated effector memory CD45RA+ cells. Sequencing used naive CD8+ T cells sorted from blood. The source is a man aged 25-45 years in good health.

The genes are TRBV9 and TRBJ1-5; unclear D gene. From germline, CDR1 is SGDLS and CDR2 YYNGEE. V was pared by 4 bases and J by 3 bases, with 11 bases between. The length of the CDR3 is 14 residues. The CDR3 is CASSPGELNQPQHF. DNA for the CDR3: TGTGCCAGCAGCCCAGGAGAACTCAATCAGCCCCAGCATTTT.

The rearrangement joins TRBV10-2 to TRBJ2-7; D ambiguous. CDR3 length: 13 amino acids. Germline V gene sequence: CDR1 WSHSY, CDR2 SAAADI. The V end was cut by 8 bases, the J end by 2 bases, with 13 bases between. The CDR3 region is CASSPGLAYEQYF. CDR3 coding DNA: TGCGCCAGCTCCCCCGGGCTCGCCTACGAGCAGTACTTC.

The gene calls are TRBV25-1 and TRBJ2-5; D not resolved. Germline CDR1 MGHDK, CDR2 SYGVNS. The CDR3 totals 14 residues. V shed 2 bases and J shed 2 bases, with 9 bases lying between them. The CDR3 DNA is TGTGCCAGCAGTGAAATGGGCAGACAAGAGACCCAGTACTTC. As protein: CASSEMGRQETQYF.

With regard to this clone: The sample holds other DNA sequences that translate to the same CDR3. The chain couples TRBV27 to TRBJ1-5; tentative D call: TRBD1 (6 bases). CDR3 length: 14 residues. CDR1 is MNHEY and CDR2 is SMNVEV in the germline V gene (reference sequence). V lost 5 bases to trimming and J lost 0 bases, with 8 bases between them. The CDR3 region has the DNA TGTGCCAGCAGTCCACAGGGTAGCAATCAGCCCCAGCATTTT. It specifies CASSPQGSNQPQHF.

V usage is TRBV28 and J usage is TRBJ2-1, with 9 positions matching TRBD2. V was clipped by 3 bases and J by 0 bases; unmatched bases: 3. The CDR3 has 16 residues. Looked up from germline, CDR1 is MDHEN and CDR2 is SYDVKM. The CDR3 sequence: CASSLREGRSYNEQFF. CDR3 DNA: TGTGCCAGCAGTTTGCGGGAGGGCCGCTCCTACAATGAGCAGTTCTTC. The variable domain in full, completed from reference TRBV28 and TRBJ2-1, reads DVKVTQSSRYLVKRTGEKVFLECVQDMDHENMFWYRQDPGLGLRLIYFSYDVKMKEKGDIPEGYSVSREKKERFSLILESASTNQTSMYLCASSLREGRSYNEQFFGPGTRLTVL.

The chain links TRBV11-2 to TRBJ2-1, with D perhaps TRBD2 (5 bases). V lost 3 bases to trimming and J lost 0 bases, with 12 bases between them. Germline-derived CDR1 and CDR2 are SGHAT and FQNNGV. The CDR3 is made up of 16 amino acids. The CDR3: CASSFLDSSSYNEQFF. The DNA of the CDR3 is TGTGCCAGCAGCTTCTTGGACTCAAGCTCCTACAATGAGCAGTTCTTC. Together with reference TRBV11-2 and TRBJ2-1, the CDR3 gives the full variable domain: EAGVAQSPRYKIIEKRQSVAFWCNPISGHATLYWYQQILGQGPKLLIQFQNNGVVDDSQLPKDRFSAERLKGVDSTLKIQPAKLEDSAVYLCASSFLDSSSYNEQFFGPGTRLTVL.

The V and J genes are TRBV19 and TRBJ1-2; tentative D call: TRBD1 (6 bases). In germline, CDR1 is LNHDA, CDR2 SQIVND (reference sequence). This CDR3 is built from 14 residues. V was pared by 7 bases and J by 7 bases, with 19 bases between. The CDR3 here is CASMESWGGVGYTF. The CDR3 bases are TGTGCCAGTATGGAGAGTTGGGGGGGCGTTGGCTACACCTTC.

This sequence joins TRBV5-1 and TRBJ2-7; no definite D call. V lost 1 base and J 0 bases, leaving 11 bases between the germline ends. Germline V lookup: CDR1 SGHRS, CDR2 YFSETQ. CDR3 length equals 15 residues. The CDR3 here is CASSLMASPSYEQYF. For the CDR3, the DNA is TGCGCCAGCAGCTTGATGGCCTCCCCCTCCTACGAGCAGTACTTC.

This chain links TRBV7-9 with TRBJ2-2; D remains ambiguous. The V gene lost 5 bases and the J gene lost 3 bases, with 4 bases spanning the gap. The germline V gene has CDR1 SEHNR and CDR2 FQNEAQ (reference sequence). The CDR3 length is 12 residues. CDR3 in DNA: TGTGCCAGCAGCCAATACACCGGGGAGCTGTTTTTT. It is translated as CASSQYTGELFF.

This rearrangement joins TRBV6-5 to TRBJ2-1; no clear D gene. The CDR3 loop spans 14 amino acids. Trimming took 7 bases from V and 2 from J, leaving 12 bases between them. Per germline, CDR1 MNHEY and CDR2 SVGAGI. The CDR3 loop is CASTPIGAYNEQFF. The CDR3 DNA sequence: TGTGCCAGCACTCCGATCGGAGCCTACAATGAGCAGTTCTTC.

The rearrangement links TRBV28 to TRBJ2-3; 7 nucleotides match TRBD2. The CDR3 covers 16 residues. Germline CDR1 and CDR2: MDHEN and SYDVKM. V trimming: 1 base; J trimming: 3 bases; junction bases outside the gene matches: 7. The CDR3, as DNA: TGTGCCAGCAGTTTATCCGTGGGAGGGCCAACAGATACGCAGTATTTT. Its translation is CASSLSVGGPTDTQYF.

This clone has just a few counts. This chain connects TRBV7-6 to TRBJ2-1, with 8 bases identical to TRBD2. Trimming cost V 8 bases and J 6 bases; bases outside gene matches: 9. The CDR3 spans 14 residues. Germline CDR1 SGHVS, CDR2 FNYEAQ. CDR3 coding DNA: TGTGCCAGCGTTTTAGCGGGGTTTGGCAATGAGCAGTTCTTC. Translation: CASVLAGFGNEQFF.

V and J are TRBV29-1 and TRBJ2-3; 9 bases agree with TRBD2. The CDR3 has 13 residues. Germline assignment: CDR1 SQVTM and CDR2 ANQGSEA. The V segment lost 3 bases and the J segment 5 bases; nucleotides outside the gene matches: 3. The CDR3, as DNA: TGCAGCGTTGAGGCGGGAGGGTTAGATACGCAGTATTTT. Translating it yields CSVEAGGLDTQYF.

V and J are TRBV2 and TRBJ2-3; D is uncertain. V dropped 8 bases and J dropped 5 bases, with 14 bases sitting between them. The CDR3 consists of 13 residues. The V gene's germline CDR1 is SNHLY and CDR2 FYNNEI. The CDR3 nucleotides are TGTGCCAGCGGGCAACAACCAAAAGATACGCAGTATTTT. Its protein is CASGQQPKDTQYF. Using reference TRBV2 and TRBJ2-3 for the parts outside the CDR3, the full variable domain is EPEVTQTPSHQVTQMGQEVILRCVPISNHLYFYWYRQILGQKVEFLVSFYNNEISEKSEIFDDQFSVERPDGSNFTLKIRSTKLEDSAMYFCASGQQPKDTQYFGPGTRLTVL.

This sequence joins TRBV18 and TRBJ2-7, with D possibly being TRBD1 (6 bases). Per germline, CDR1 KGHSH and CDR2 LQKENI. The CDR3 totals 14 residues. The V end lost 0 bases, the J end lost 2 bases, and 8 bases lay between the germline ends. DNA of the CDR3: TGTGCCAGCTCACCACCCCCAGGGGCCTACGAGCAGTACTTC. Its protein is CASSPPPGAYEQYF.

This sequence joins TRBV28 and TRBJ2-7; D remains ambiguous. The CDR3 extends over 12 amino acids. The V gene lost 6 bases and the J gene lost 3 bases, with 9 bases spanning the gap. The germline gives CDR1 MDHEN, CDR2 SYDVKM. CDR3 nucleotides: TGTGCCAGCAGCGAAATTCACTACGAGCAGTACTTC. It specifies CASSEIHYEQYF.

CDR3 bases: TGTGCCAGCAGTTACTCTCTATCGGGGCTAGGCGGCTACACCTTC. Its translation: CASSYSLSGLGGYTF. This chain connects TRBV6-5 to TRBJ1-2, with D tentatively TRBD1 (5 bases). With 0 bases removed from V and 8 bases from J, the gap between germline ends came to 16 bases. The germline gives CDR1 MNHEY, CDR2 SVGAGI. CDR3 size: 15 residues.

This chain connects TRBV29-1 to TRBJ2-1, with 9 positions matching TRBD2. Germline lookup yields CDR1 SQVTM and CDR2 ANQGSEA. Trimming cost V 7 bases and J 0 bases; bases outside gene matches: 31. The CDR3 is made up of 23 amino acids. CDR3 bases: TGCAGCGCTGAGGGGGAAATGATTAGCGGGAGTTTCGGAGTCTTGACCTCCTACAATGAGCAGTTCTTC. Translated, it gives CSAEGEMISGSFGVLTSYNEQFF.

J is TRBJ2-2 and V is TRBV4-1; TRBD2 agrees at 9 bases. The V gene end was trimmed by 1 base and the J gene end by 5 bases; junction bases not matched to a gene: 5. Germline CDR1 is MGHRA and CDR2 is YSYEKL. This CDR3 spans 16 amino acids. CDR3 loop: CASSQVASGRTGELFF. The CDR3, as DNA: TGCGCCAGCAGCCAAGTTGCAAGCGGGAGGACCGGGGAGCTGTTTTTT.

The chain uses TRBV1 and TRBJ1-2. TRBV1 is an annotated pseudogene. The CDR3 runs 19 residues. The CDR3 here is CTSSQGDHAGRGSDYGYTF. CDR3 bases: TGCACCAGCAGCCAAGGGGATCACGCGGGGCGGGGATCCGACTATGGCTACACCTTC.

The chain has TRBV29-1 and TRBJ1-2, with TRBD1 matching 11 bases. Germline CDR1 SQVTM, CDR2 ANQGSEA. There are 16 residues in the CDR3. V shed 4 bases, J shed 2 bases, and the junction held 9 bases outside the gene matches. CDR3 nucleotide sequence: TGCAGCGTTGTCCCTTGGACAGGGGGCGAAAACTATGGCTACACCTTC. The encoded protein is CSVVPWTGGENYGYTF.

With regard to this clone: At the DNA level, this CDR3 is encoded by other sequences in the same sample as well. The chain combines TRBV27 with TRBJ2-7; 8 bases are shared with TRBD2. Germline V CDR1 and CDR2: MNHEY, SMNVEV (reference sequence). CDR3 length: 15 amino acids. The trim removed 5 bases at V and 2 bases at J, leaving 8 bases unmatched. CDR3 amino acids: CASSVGTSGTYEQYF. CDR3 DNA sequence: TGTGCCAGCAGTGTAGGGACTAGTGGAACCTACGAGCAGTACTTC.

The chain couples TRBV6-5 to TRBJ2-7; the D is unclear. This CDR3 contains 13 residues. The germline V gene encodes CDR1 MNHEY and CDR2 SVGAGI. With 5 bases removed from V and 0 bases from J, the gap between germline ends came to 8 bases. The CDR3 region has the DNA TGTGCCAGCAGTGACACGAGCTCCTACGAGCAGTACTTC. Residues: CASSDTSSYEQYF.

The chain carries TRBV2 and TRBJ2-1; D is uncertain. The CDR3 length is 12 residues. Per the germline V gene, CDR1 is SNHLY and CDR2 is FYNNEI. V was cut by 2 bases and J by 9 bases, with 8 bases left in between. CDR3 DNA sequence: TGTGCCAGCAGTGAACTTGGTCTTGAGCAGTTCTTC. Translated: CASSELGLEQFF.

The chain joins TRBV29-1 to TRBJ1-3; no clear D. Per germline, CDR1 SQVTM and CDR2 ANQGSEA. V was clipped by 3 bases and J by 4 bases, with 13 bases between them. The CDR3 sequence is 14 residues long. CDR3 residues: CSVEKSGSGNTIYF. The CDR3 DNA reads as TGCAGCGTTGAGAAAAGCGGGTCCGGAAACACCATATATTTT.

This clone was observed once. The J gene is TRBJ2-7, the V gene TRBV15; D unclear. Germline CDR1 is LNHNV and CDR2 is YYDKDF (reference sequence). The CDR3 is 13 residues long. V was trimmed by 1 base and J by 5 bases, leaving 9 bases between them. CDR3 DNA sequence: TGTGCCACCAGCAGAGGAGACCCGGACGAGCAGTACTTC. Translated: CATSRGDPDEQYF.

This clone showed up just a few times. The chain joins TRBV6-1 to TRBJ1-2, with 9 bases fitting TRBD1. Unmatched junction bases numbered 8, after V lost 11 bases and J lost 4 bases. This CDR3 contains 13 residues. Germline CDR1 and CDR2: MNHNS and SASEGT. CDR3: CARGQGLFYGYTF. CDR3 in DNA: TGTGCCCGTGGACAGGGGCTTTTCTATGGCTACACCTTC.

The chain has TRBV11-2 and TRBJ2-3; 7 positions agree with TRBD2. V lost 3 bases, J lost 4 bases, and 10 bases stayed unmatched. This CDR3 has 16 amino acids. Germline V gene data show CDR1 as SGHAT and CDR2 as FQNNGV. CDR3 residues: CASSFSFREVPDTQYF. The CDR3 DNA reads as TGTGCCAGCAGCTTCAGTTTTCGGGAGGTTCCAGATACGCAGTATTTT.

V usage is TRBV28 and J usage is TRBJ2-5, with TRBD2 as a possible D gene (6 bases). The CDR3 has 13 residues. V shed 6 bases and J shed 5 bases, with 13 bases lying between them. Germline V CDR1 and CDR2: MDHEN, SYDVKM. This CDR3 reads CASSREGLETQYF. The CDR3 DNA sequence: TGTGCCAGCAGCCGAGAGGGACTCGAGACCCAGTACTTC.

The chain carries TRBV5-1 and TRBJ2-3; the match to TRBD2 covers 10 bases. The V gene's germline CDR1 is SGHRS and CDR2 YFSETQ. V shed 0 bases and J 6 bases; nucleotides not matched to a gene: 10. This CDR3 is built from 17 residues. CDR3 amino acids: CASSLEALAGVVDTQYF. CDR3 nucleotide sequence: TGCGCCAGCAGCTTGGAGGCGCTAGCGGGAGTAGTGGATACGCAGTATTTT.